This is a list of T cell receptor beta chains from one sample in a study of neoadjuvant anti-PD-1 for oral cavity cancer. Produced via immunoSEQ multiplex PCR; TCRdb's table is partial and in-frame only. The sample has some 6,600 clones; under 55% are singletons. The source was tumor tissue, collected before nivolumab (anti-PD-1) treatment. The receptors were sampled from a person aged 35-79 years with oral cavity squamous cell carcinoma. CDR3s include the opening cysteine and the closing phenylalanine or tryptophan. The order of the fields is J gene, clone size, D gene, V gene, CDR3 DNA, CDR3 protein. A D gene is named only where the DNA matches it firmly. Part of the rows lack a size; the others show once, few, many or a class for expanded clones.

j_call: TRBJ2-1
clone_size: -
d_call: TRBD2
v_call: TRBV9
cdr3_nt: TGTGCCAGCAGCCCCTCTCCCCGACTAGCGGGGAATGAGCAGTTCTTC
cdr3_aa: CASSPSPRLAGNEQFF

j_call: TRBJ2-3
clone_size: once
d_call: TRBD2
v_call: TRBV4-2
cdr3_nt: TGTGCCAGCAGCCAAGATTACGCCGGGAGGGGGGGGTTCTATGGCACAGATACGCAGTATTTT
cdr3_aa: CASSQDYAGRGGFYGTDTQYF

j_call: TRBJ2-5
clone_size: medium-sized
d_call: -
v_call: TRBV5-3
cdr3_nt: TGTGCCAGAAGCTTGGCTCGGTTGTGGACCCAGTACTTC
cdr3_aa: CARSLARLWTQYF

j_call: TRBJ2-7
clone_size: few
d_call: -
v_call: TRBV10-3
cdr3_nt: TGTGCCATCAGTATTAAACCGGGAACCGACTACGAGCAGTACTTC
cdr3_aa: CAISIKPGTDYEQYF

j_call: TRBJ2-1
clone_size: -
d_call: -
v_call: TRBV19
cdr3_nt: TGTGCCAGTAGTTCTCAGGAGAGCTCCTACAATGAGCAGTTCTTC
cdr3_aa: CASSSQESSYNEQFF

j_call: TRBJ2-3
clone_size: -
d_call: TRBD2
v_call: TRBV19
cdr3_nt: TGTGCCAGTAGTATAAGGCGGGGGGGCACAGATACGCAGTATTTT
cdr3_aa: CASSIRRGGTDTQYF

j_call: TRBJ2-7
clone_size: few
d_call: -
v_call: TRBV11-2
cdr3_nt: TGTGCCAGCAGCTCAGGGGGGCACGTGGGCGAGCAGTACTTC
cdr3_aa: CASSSGGHVGEQYF

j_call: TRBJ2-2
clone_size: -
d_call: TRBD1
v_call: TRBV4-1
cdr3_nt: TGCGCCAGCAGCCCCAGGGGGTTCTGGTCCGGGGAGCTGTTTTTT
cdr3_aa: CASSPRGFWSGELFF

j_call: TRBJ2-7
clone_size: -
d_call: -
v_call: TRBV25-1
cdr3_nt: TGTGCCAGCAGGGCGGCGGGGTCCTACGAGCAGTACTTC
cdr3_aa: CASRAAGSYEQYF

j_call: TRBJ2-2
clone_size: -
d_call: -
v_call: TRBV9
cdr3_nt: TGTGCCAGCAGCGTACGGGCAGATTATAACACCGGGGAGCTGTTTTTT
cdr3_aa: CASSVRADYNTGELFF

j_call: TRBJ1-1
clone_size: -
d_call: -
v_call: TRBV7-9
cdr3_nt: TGTGCCAGCAGCTTAGGAGGGAAGATCGCTGAAGCTTTCTTT
cdr3_aa: CASSLGGKIAEAFF

j_call: TRBJ1-1
clone_size: -
d_call: -
v_call: TRBV14
cdr3_nt: TGTGCCAGCAGTGAAAGAATTACAGGGAATTTCATGAACACTGAAGCTTTCTTT
cdr3_aa: CASSERITGNFMNTEAFF

j_call: TRBJ1-2
clone_size: few
d_call: -
v_call: TRBV5-4
cdr3_nt: TGTGCCAGCAGCTCTCAGGGGCCGCCCCGCACCTTC
cdr3_aa: CASSSQGPPRTF

j_call: TRBJ2-1
clone_size: -
d_call: TRBD1
v_call: TRBV5-8
cdr3_nt: TGTGCCAGCCGGGGCAGGGGGAACAATGAGCAGTTCTTC
cdr3_aa: CASRGRGNNEQFF

j_call: TRBJ2-3
clone_size: large
d_call: TRBD2
v_call: TRBV7-2
cdr3_nt: TGTGCCAGCAGCTTAGATCTGCCGCGGGGGACAGATACGCAGTATTTT
cdr3_aa: CASSLDLPRGTDTQYF

j_call: TRBJ2-1
clone_size: -
d_call: -
v_call: TRBV15
cdr3_nt: TGTGCCACCAGCAGGGTACAGGTTTACAATGAGCAGTTCTTC
cdr3_aa: CATSRVQVYNEQFF

j_call: TRBJ2-5
clone_size: few
d_call: -
v_call: TRBV25-1
cdr3_nt: TGTGCCAGCAGTCACCGGGAGACCCAGTACTTC
cdr3_aa: CASSHRETQYF

j_call: TRBJ1-3
clone_size: few
d_call: -
v_call: TRBV19
cdr3_nt: TGTGCCACCACACCAGGCCCTTACTCTGGAAACACCATATATTTT
cdr3_aa: CATTPGPYSGNTIYF

j_call: TRBJ2-7
clone_size: -
d_call: TRBD1
v_call: TRBV4-3
cdr3_nt: TGCGCCAGCAGCCTGGACAGGGTCGGCGAGCAGTACTTC
cdr3_aa: CASSLDRVGEQYF

j_call: TRBJ2-1
clone_size: -
d_call: TRBD2
v_call: TRBV4-3
cdr3_nt: TGCGCCAGCAGCCAAGATCCCGCGGGGGGCGCCAATGAGCAGTTCTTC
cdr3_aa: CASSQDPAGGANEQFF

j_call: TRBJ1-5
clone_size: few
d_call: TRBD1
v_call: TRBV7-6
cdr3_nt: TGTGCCAGCAGCTCGGGACAGGTCAATCAGCCCCAGCATTTT
cdr3_aa: CASSSGQVNQPQHF

j_call: TRBJ2-6
clone_size: -
d_call: -
v_call: TRBV6-4
cdr3_nt: TGTGCCAGCAGTGAGGGTTTTGGGGCCAACGTCCTGACTTTC
cdr3_aa: CASSEGFGANVLTF

j_call: TRBJ2-5
clone_size: few
d_call: -
v_call: TRBV29-1
cdr3_nt: TGCAGCGTAGGAGGTTCCTTTTCTGGAGAGACCCAGTACTTC
cdr3_aa: CSVGGSFSGETQYF

j_call: TRBJ1-1
clone_size: medium-sized
d_call: -
v_call: TRBV2
cdr3_nt: TGTGCCAGCAGTGACCGAACTGAAGCTTTCTTT
cdr3_aa: CASSDRTEAFF

j_call: TRBJ1-3
clone_size: medium-sized
d_call: -
v_call: TRBV18
cdr3_nt: TGTGCCAGCTCACCCTTCGACAGCCCCAGCTCTGGAAACACCATATATTTT
cdr3_aa: CASSPFDSPSSGNTIYF

j_call: TRBJ1-3
clone_size: -
d_call: -
v_call: TRBV29-1
cdr3_nt: TGCAGCGCACAGACCAGCTCTGGAAACACCATATATTTT
cdr3_aa: CSAQTSSGNTIYF

j_call: TRBJ2-7
clone_size: -
d_call: TRBD1
v_call: TRBV7-2
cdr3_nt: TGTGCCAGCAGCATTGTCCCGGGACAGGGGGAGCAGTACTTC
cdr3_aa: CASSIVPGQGEQYF

j_call: TRBJ2-3
clone_size: few
d_call: -
v_call: TRBV7-2
cdr3_nt: TGTGCCAGCAGCTTTACCCGGGGCACAGATACGCAGTATTTT
cdr3_aa: CASSFTRGTDTQYF

j_call: TRBJ2-5
clone_size: -
d_call: TRBD2
v_call: TRBV5-5
cdr3_nt: TGTGCCAGCAGGTTAGGGGTCGGGGGGAATGGAGAGACCCAGTACTTC
cdr3_aa: CASRLGVGGNGETQYF

j_call: TRBJ2-3
clone_size: -
d_call: -
v_call: TRBV11-2
cdr3_nt: TGTGCCAGCAGCCAGTTTGGGAATACGCAGTATTTT
cdr3_aa: CASSQFGNTQYF

j_call: TRBJ1-1
clone_size: few
d_call: -
v_call: TRBV5-1
cdr3_nt: TGCGCCAGCAGCTCGGTGTATTCTATGGATGCTGAAGCTTTCTTT
cdr3_aa: CASSSVYSMDAEAFF

j_call: TRBJ2-3
clone_size: few
d_call: TRBD2
v_call: TRBV6-1
cdr3_nt: TGTGCCAGCAGTGGGACTAGCGGGGGGGCAGATACGCAGTATTTT
cdr3_aa: CASSGTSGGADTQYF

j_call: TRBJ1-1
clone_size: -
d_call: -
v_call: TRBV7-2
cdr3_nt: TGTGCCAGCAGCTCAAGAGACGGTCGTGAAGCTTTCTTT
cdr3_aa: CASSSRDGREAFF

j_call: TRBJ2-5
clone_size: -
d_call: TRBD2
v_call: TRBV13
cdr3_nt: TGTGCCAGCAGATTAGCGGGACCTGCCCAAGAGACCCAGTACTTC
cdr3_aa: CASRLAGPAQETQYF

j_call: TRBJ2-7
clone_size: large
d_call: -
v_call: TRBV5-6
cdr3_nt: TGTGCCAGCAGCCGGGGAGACTTCCACGAGCAGTACTTC
cdr3_aa: CASSRGDFHEQYF

j_call: TRBJ1-2
clone_size: -
d_call: -
v_call: TRBV4-1
cdr3_nt: TGCGCCAGCAGCCTGGGTAGCTTTGGCTACACCTTC
cdr3_aa: CASSLGSFGYTF

j_call: TRBJ2-5
clone_size: few
d_call: -
v_call: TRBV20-1
cdr3_nt: TGCAGTGCCTCCTCAGCAGAGACCCAGTACTTC
cdr3_aa: CSASSAETQYF

j_call: TRBJ2-1
clone_size: few
d_call: TRBD1
v_call: TRBV10-2
cdr3_nt: TGCGCCAGCAGGGGACAGGGAACCTACAATGAGCAGTTCTTC
cdr3_aa: CASRGQGTYNEQFF

j_call: TRBJ2-5
clone_size: -
d_call: -
v_call: TRBV5-5
cdr3_nt: TGTGCCAGAAGCTTGGCTCGGTTGTGGACCCAGTACTTC
cdr3_aa: CARSLARLWTQYF

j_call: TRBJ2-2
clone_size: once
d_call: -
v_call: TRBV5-4
cdr3_nt: TGTGCCAGCAGCTTTGGGGGTGTTAACACCGGGGAGCTGTTTTTT
cdr3_aa: CASSFGGVNTGELFF

j_call: TRBJ2-2
clone_size: -
d_call: TRBD2
v_call: TRBV6-5
cdr3_nt: TGTGCCAGCCAGCGGGGATCGAACACCGGGGAGCTGTTTTTT
cdr3_aa: CASQRGSNTGELFF

j_call: TRBJ1-3
clone_size: -
d_call: -
v_call: TRBV19
cdr3_nt: TGTGCCAGTAGTATACCAGGGTCCTCTGGAAACACCATATATTTT
cdr3_aa: CASSIPGSSGNTIYF

j_call: TRBJ1-2
clone_size: -
d_call: -
v_call: TRBV4-2
cdr3_nt: TGTGCCAGCAGCGGCGATTATGGCTACACCTTC
cdr3_aa: CASSGDYGYTF

j_call: TRBJ2-7
clone_size: few
d_call: -
v_call: TRBV4-1
cdr3_nt: TGCGCCAGCAGCCAAAATCAGGACGGTTCTCCCGAGCAGTACTTC
cdr3_aa: CASSQNQDGSPEQYF

j_call: TRBJ1-1
clone_size: once
d_call: -
v_call: TRBV14
cdr3_nt: TGTGCCAGCAGCCAAGGGGTCCAAAGTCCTGAAGCTTTCTTT
cdr3_aa: CASSQGVQSPEAFF

j_call: TRBJ2-1
clone_size: -
d_call: -
v_call: TRBV4-3
cdr3_nt: TGCGCCAGCAGCCCCCAGGTGGGGTGGGGTGAGCAGTTCTTC
cdr3_aa: CASSPQVGWGEQFF

j_call: TRBJ2-3
clone_size: -
d_call: -
v_call: TRBV19
cdr3_nt: TGTGCCAGTAGTATTGGAGCGGACGTAACAGATACGCAGTATTTT
cdr3_aa: CASSIGADVTDTQYF